This record looks at one T cell receptor beta chain sequence and its context. The antigen is undetermined. This specimen belongs to a study of CD8+ T cells in alopecia areata. General observations from the study: The study found higher clonality in lesional than normal scalp, especially in alopecia totalis/universalis. Scalp specimens additionally yield sequences from normal skin's resident alphabeta T cells.

Extracted RNA was reverse transcribed, and the resulting cDNA served as sequencing template. Data came from immunoSEQ multiplex PCR; TCRdb stores just in-frame clones and leaves some out. The sample lists 100,000 to 150,000 clones, less than 50% occurring once. PBMCs yielded sorted CD4+ and CD8+ T cells. The V gene lost 6 bases and the J gene lost 3 bases, with 11 bases spanning the gap. There are 13 residues in the CDR3. Germline V gene lookup returns CDR1 SGHRS and CDR2 YFSETQ. The gene calls are TRBV5-1 and TRBJ2-3; no definite D call. The clonotype originates from a human donor with alopecia areata. Sequencing was done on a sample of NKG2D-low CD8+ T cells sorted from blood. The DNA of the CDR3 is TGCGCCAGCACGCCCGACGGGACAGATACGCAGTATTTT. This sequence encodes CASTPDGTDTQYF.